One sample yielded the 9 T cell receptor beta chains listed below, sequenced in a study of regulatory T cells in long-lasting Graves disease. In building TCR beta libraries, iRepertoire HTBI primers were used together with Arm-PCR of CDR3 regions. TCRdb re-derived calls from the multiplex PCR reads in MiXCR, one entry per CDR3 protein. The sample lists 360,000 or so distinct CDR3 sequences; about a sixth were seen once. Described time point: newly diagnosed GD, antithyroid drugs for less than 3 months. Isolated PBMC RNA provided the starting material for the TCR library. These sequences were also reported in another study, on T cells in Graves' hyperthyroidism and ophthalmopathy.

The material was peripheral blood mononuclear cells (PBMCs), obtained at new diagnosis, from a patient treated with antithyroid drugs. The receptors stem from a man aged 40-49 years with Graves disease.

The chain combines TRBV5-5 with TRBJ2-2; D gene uncertain. Trimming cost V 6 bases and J 6 bases, with 15 bases left between them. Germline values: CDR1 SGHKS, CDR2 YYEKEE (reference sequence). This CDR3 region has 14 residues. This chain's CDR3 is CASNSPLRAGELFF. The CDR3 region has the DNA TGTGCCAGCAATAGTCCGTTAAGGGCCGGGGAGCTGTTTTTT.

This clonotype has a count of ten or more. The gene calls are TRBV5-8 and TRBJ1-1; D is perhaps TRBD1 (5 bases). CDR1 and CDR2 (germline): SGHTS, YDEGEE. The CDR3 runs to 15 residues. Trimming cost V 0 bases and J 4 bases, with 13 bases left between them. Here the CDR3 DNA reads TGTGCCAGCAGCTTGGAGGGGCAGTCTGGCACTGAAGCTTTCTTT. Translation gives CASSLEGQSGTEAFF.

The chain is built from TRBV28 and TRBJ1-2, with no clear D. V was trimmed by 5 bases and J by 4 bases, leaving 8 bases between them. Germline V lookup: CDR1 MDHEN, CDR2 SYDVKM. CDR3 size: 12 residues. CDR3 in amino acids: CASSPAAYGYTF. CDR3 sequence (DNA): TGTGCCAGCAGTCCGGCGGCCTATGGCTACACCTTC.

This clonotype was counted many times. V and J are TRBV6-2 or TRBV6-3 and TRBJ2-3; the D is unclear. This CDR3 region has 14 residues. Between the trimmed V and J ends, which lost 6 bases and 3 bases, there was a span of 13 bases. Looked up from germline, CDR1 is MNHEY and CDR2 is SVGEGT. In DNA, the CDR3 is TGTGCCAGCAGCCCAGCATCGAGGACAGATACGCAGTATTTT. Translated: CASSPASRTDTQYF.

This clonotype came up a few times. The V call is TRBV6-4, the J call TRBJ1-2, with 8 nucleotides matching TRBD1. The germline V gene has CDR1 MRHNA and CDR2 SNTAGT. The trim removed 6 bases at V and 3 bases at J, leaving 12 bases unmatched. The CDR3 loop spans 16 amino acids. This CDR3 reads CASSGDRIPSHYGYTF. CDR3 coding DNA: TGTGCCAGCAGCGGGGACAGGATACCTTCCCACTATGGCTACACCTTC.

This clonotype was observed at least ten times. The chain has TRBV20-1 and TRBJ2-3; D is unresolved. The CDR3 has 13 residues. The germline CDR1 and CDR2 sequences are DFQATT and SNEGSKA (reference sequence). Trimming pared 4 bases from V and 2 bases from J, leaving 10 bases between. CDR3 DNA: TGCAGTGCTACTTTTGAGGTCACAGATACGCAGTATTTT. Amino acids: CSATFEVTDTQYF.

This clonotype was counted many times. The chain recombines TRBV28 with TRBJ2-7, with D hard to call. CDR3 size: 11 residues. CDR1 MDHEN and CDR2 SYDVKM come from the germline V gene. Trimming stripped 6 bases from V and 2 bases from J, with 5 bases between. The CDR3: CASSVTYEQYF. CDR3 sequence (DNA): TGTGCCAGCAGCGTGACCTACGAGCAGTACTTC. Full variable domain (missing parts from reference TRBV28 and TRBJ2-7): DVKVTQSSRYLVKRTGEKVFLECVQDMDHENMFWYRQDPGLGLRLIYFSYDVKMKEKGDIPEGYSVSREKKERFSLILESASTNQTSMYLCASSVTYEQYFGPGTRLTVT.

This clonotype was seen a few times. The rearrangement joins TRBV6-1 to TRBJ1-2; no firm D call. Germline V gene sequence: CDR1 MNHNS, CDR2 SASEGT. The CDR3 consists of 16 residues. V was cut by 7 bases and J by 2 bases, with 20 bases left in between. The CDR3 region is CASTPAVLKRNYGYTF. CDR3 nucleotides: TGTGCCAGCACTCCCGCGGTCCTAAAGAGAAACTATGGCTACACCTTC.

In this sample, this clonotype turned up many times. The chain recombines TRBV27 with TRBJ1-1; 8 bases line up with TRBD1. Germline CDR1 reads MNHEY; CDR2 reads SMNVEV (reference sequence). The CDR3 loop spans 13 amino acids. The V gene end was trimmed by 8 bases and the J gene end by 6 bases; junction bases not matched to a gene: 8. CDR3 bases: TGTGCCAGCTCTTTATCCAGGGGGCCTGAAGCTTTCTTT. It specifies CASSLSRGPEAFF.